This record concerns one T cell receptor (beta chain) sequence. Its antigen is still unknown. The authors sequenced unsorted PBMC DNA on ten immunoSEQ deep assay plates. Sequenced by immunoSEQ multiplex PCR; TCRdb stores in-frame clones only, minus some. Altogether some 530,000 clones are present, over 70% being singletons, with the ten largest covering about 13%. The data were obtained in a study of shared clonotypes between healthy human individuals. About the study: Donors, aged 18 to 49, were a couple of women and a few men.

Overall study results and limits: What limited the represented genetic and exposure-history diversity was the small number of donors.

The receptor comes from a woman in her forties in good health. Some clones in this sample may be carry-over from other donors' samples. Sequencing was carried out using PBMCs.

In nucleotides, the CDR3 is TGTGCCAGCACGGACAGGGGGGGCTACGAGCAGTACTTC. Its translation is CASTDRGGYEQYF. The rearrangement links TRBV2 to TRBJ2-7; 10 bases agree with TRBD1. Trimming cost V 7 bases and J 3 bases; bases outside gene matches: 3. This CDR3 is 13 amino acids long. The germline gives CDR1 SNHLY, CDR2 FYNNEI.